This T cell receptor beta chain comes out of a study of a mutant IDH1 vaccine in newly diagnosed glioma. Study at large: Previous treatment comprised radiotherapy, temozolomide, or both, mostly both. Study-level results: Patients showed vaccine-induced immune responses at a rate of roughly 93%.

Looked up from germline, CDR1 is MRHNA and CDR2 is SNTAGT. The CDR3 runs 16 residues. The junction had 14 bases not matched to a gene; V was cut back by 6 bases and J by 5 bases. The sample's time point: baseline, week 1 (first vaccination visit). Documented treatment: pre-vaccination baseline after standard-of-care therapy. The study enrolled donors with new WHO grade 3 or 4 IDH1-mutant, ATRX-lost astrocytomas. Concerning this clone: Its target is unknown.

The assay was immunoSEQ multiplex PCR, and TCRdb's table has in-frame clones only and misses some. Among around 63,000 clones listed, 75% to 95% were seen once. This clonotype was obtained from a man between 45 and 60 years old with glioma. The V gene is TRBV6-4, the J gene TRBJ2-5, with 8 bases matching TRBD1. Material: PBMCs, obtained from a glioma patient treated with radiotherapy, temozolomide or both. CDR3 sequence (DNA): TGTGCCAGCAGCCTTGAAGCCCTAAGGACAGGGGAGACCCAGTACTTC. It translates to CASSLEALRTGETQYF.